This passage covers 3 T cell receptor beta chains from one sample sequenced in a study of T cells in Graves' hyperthyroidism and ophthalmopathy (dated by TCRdb to about 2019). Receptors were amplified or captured by multiplex PCR. TCRdb shows the sequencer as Illumina HiSeq 2000. TCR beta CDR3 regions were amplified from RNA transcripts. For the first round of RT-PCR on the TCR CDR3, the HTBI primer set was used together with the Qiagen OneStep RT-PCR kit. Through fastp at Q25 and MiXCR, TCRdb rebuilt clones from the public reads, retaining in-frame beta chains. Entries are consolidated by CDR3 protein sequence, retaining the most common genes and DNA. In all, the sample holds some 370,000 distinct CDR3 sequences, and about 17% of those were seen once. The top ten constitute about a third of the sample. Sequences were obtained from blood. These receptors were collected from a woman aged 25 to 39 with Graves' hyperthyroidism that later progressed to Graves' ophthalmopathy.

This clonotype was observed many times. This chain uses TRBV10-2 with TRBJ2-1; D assignment may be TRBD1 or TRBD2 (5 bases each). The CDR3 length is 20 residues. Germline V gene lookup returns CDR1 WSHSY and CDR2 SAAADI. The V end was cut by 0 bases, the J end by 0 bases, with 21 bases between. The CDR3 spells CASSESGVHNLLGSYNEQFF. CDR3 DNA sequence: TGCGCCAGCAGTGAGTCGGGGGTCCACAACCTACTCGGCTCCTACAATGAGCAGTTCTTC.

The chain joins TRBV19 to TRBJ2-2; 10 bases are a match to TRBD2. CDR1 is LNHDA and CDR2 is SQIVND in the germline V gene (reference sequence). The CDR3 consists of 14 residues. V dropped 6 bases and J dropped 6; count of bases not matched to a gene: 4. The CDR3 spells CASRQAGGAGELFF. CDR3 DNA: TGTGCCAGTAGGCAAGCGGGGGGGGCCGGGGAGCTGTTTTTT.

V is TRBV5-4 and J is TRBJ2-7, with TRBD2 identical over 9 bases. Losses at the gene ends were 0 bases for V and 2 bases for J; bases not matched to a gene: 0. The CDR3 is 14 amino acids. CDR1 and CDR2 from the germline V gene are SGHNT and YYREEE (reference sequence). Here the CDR3 DNA reads TGTGCCAGCAGCTTGGCTAGCGGGGCCTACGAGCAGTACTTC. Protein: CASSLASGAYEQYF.